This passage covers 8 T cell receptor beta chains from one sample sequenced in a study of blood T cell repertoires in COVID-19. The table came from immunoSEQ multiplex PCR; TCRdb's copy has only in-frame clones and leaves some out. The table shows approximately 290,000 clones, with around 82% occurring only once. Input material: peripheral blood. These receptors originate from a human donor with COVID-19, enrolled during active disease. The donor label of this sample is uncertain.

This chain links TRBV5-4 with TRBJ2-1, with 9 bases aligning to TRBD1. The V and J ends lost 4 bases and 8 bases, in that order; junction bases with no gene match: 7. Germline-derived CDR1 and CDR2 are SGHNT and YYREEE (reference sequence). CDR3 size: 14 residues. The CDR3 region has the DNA TGTGCCAGCAGCCCCAGGGACAGGGAAGATGAGCAGTTCTTC. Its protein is CASSPRDREDEQFF.

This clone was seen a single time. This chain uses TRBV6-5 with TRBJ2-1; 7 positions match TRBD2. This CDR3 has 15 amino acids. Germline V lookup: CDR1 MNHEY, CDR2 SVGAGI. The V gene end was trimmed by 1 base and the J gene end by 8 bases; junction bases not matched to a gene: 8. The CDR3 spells CASSYWGGTIDEQFF. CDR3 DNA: TGTGCCAGCAGTTACTGGGGGGGTACGATCGATGAGCAGTTCTTC.

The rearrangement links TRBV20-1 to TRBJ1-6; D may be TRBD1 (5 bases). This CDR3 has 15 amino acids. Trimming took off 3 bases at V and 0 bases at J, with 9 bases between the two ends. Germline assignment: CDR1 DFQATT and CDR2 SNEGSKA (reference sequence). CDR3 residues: CSASQTDSYNSPLHF. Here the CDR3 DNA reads TGCAGTGCTAGTCAGACAGACTCCTATAATTCACCCCTCCACTTT.

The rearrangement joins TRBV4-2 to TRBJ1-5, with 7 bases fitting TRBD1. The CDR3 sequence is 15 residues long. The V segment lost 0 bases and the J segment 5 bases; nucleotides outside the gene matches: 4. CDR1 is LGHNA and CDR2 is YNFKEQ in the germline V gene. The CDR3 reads CASSQDDRVDQPQHF. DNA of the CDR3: TGTGCCAGCAGCCAAGATGACAGGGTGGATCAGCCCCAGCATTTT.

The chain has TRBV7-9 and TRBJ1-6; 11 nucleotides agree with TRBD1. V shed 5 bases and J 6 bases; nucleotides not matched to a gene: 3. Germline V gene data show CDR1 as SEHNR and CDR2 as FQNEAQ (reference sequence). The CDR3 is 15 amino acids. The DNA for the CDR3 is TGTGCCAGCAGCCCCGGACAGGGGGCTAATTCACCCCTCCACTTT. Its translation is CASSPGQGANSPLHF.

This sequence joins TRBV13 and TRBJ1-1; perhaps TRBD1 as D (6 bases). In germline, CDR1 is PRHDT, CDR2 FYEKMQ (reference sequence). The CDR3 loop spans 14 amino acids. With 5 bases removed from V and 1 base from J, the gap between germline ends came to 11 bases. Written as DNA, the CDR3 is TGTGCCAGCAGCGCCGACAGGAAGAACACTGAAGCTTTCTTT. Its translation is CASSADRKNTEAFF.

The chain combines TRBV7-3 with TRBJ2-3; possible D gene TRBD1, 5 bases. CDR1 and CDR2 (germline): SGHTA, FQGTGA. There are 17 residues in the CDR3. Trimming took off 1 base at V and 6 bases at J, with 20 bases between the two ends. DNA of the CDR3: TGTGCCAGCAGCTTAAGTCGGTCAGGCTCGTCAGGGGATACGCAGTATTTT. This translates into CASSLSRSGSSGDTQYF.

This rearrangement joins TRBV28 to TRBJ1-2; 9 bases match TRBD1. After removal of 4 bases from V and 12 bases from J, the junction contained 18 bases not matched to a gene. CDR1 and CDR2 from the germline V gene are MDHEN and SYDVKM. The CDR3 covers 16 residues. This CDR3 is CASSSLRDRVGGRNTF. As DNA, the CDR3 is TGTGCCAGCAGTTCTCTCAGGGACAGGGTAGGGGGTAGAAACACCTTC.